Each of the 6 T cell receptor beta chains below was sequenced from the same sample in a study of beta chain features in type 1 diabetes. As every portion of the isolated RNA was reverse transcribed, the sequencing read expressed TCRB transcripts. Clones were read by immunoSEQ multiplex PCR, and TCRdb kept only the in-frame ones, dropping some. The sample shows about 710,000 clones, around 15% of them seen only once. Their antigens are not known. Points from the study as a whole: The study found moderately but significantly shorter TCRB CDR3s in all four CD4+ subsets of Type 1 diabetes patients.

The sequencing sample was made of naive CD4+ T cells from blood. The receptors come from a man aged 18 to 29 with type 1 diabetes.

The rearrangement uses TRBV30 and TRBJ2-5; no clear D. V was trimmed by 7 bases and J by 1 base, leaving 13 bases between them. Germline assignment: CDR1 GTSNPN and CDR2 SVGIG (reference sequence). The CDR3 contains 13 residues. CDR3 residues: CAFFDWAQETQYF. The CDR3 nucleotides are TGTGCCTTCTTTGACTGGGCCCAAGAGACCCAGTACTTC.

V usage is TRBV5-6 and J usage is TRBJ2-3; perhaps TRBD2 as D (6 bases). Trimming pared 0 bases from V and 5 bases from J, leaving 10 bases between. Per germline, CDR1 SGHDT and CDR2 YYEEEE. This CDR3 has 14 amino acids. This CDR3 reads CASSLALAIDTQYF. As DNA, the CDR3 is TGTGCCAGCAGCTTGGCCCTAGCGATAGATACGCAGTATTTT.

The V and J genes are TRBV9 and TRBJ1-3; perhaps TRBD1 as D (5 bases). Deletions cut 0 bases from V and 4 bases from J, with 14 bases between. This CDR3 contains 16 residues. CDR1 SGDLS and CDR2 YYNGEE come from the germline V gene. The CDR3 sequence: CASSVASSGAGNTIYF. The CDR3 nucleotides read TGTGCCAGCAGCGTAGCCTCCAGCGGGGCCGGAAACACCATATATTTT.

V gene TRBV7-9 combines with J gene TRBJ2-7; the match to TRBD1 covers 7 bases. The trim removed 6 bases at V and 2 bases at J, leaving 7 bases unmatched. The CDR3 sequence is 14 residues long. The germline gives CDR1 SEHNR, CDR2 FQNEAQ (reference sequence). This chain's CDR3 is CASSPGQLTYEQYF. CDR3 bases: TGTGCCAGCAGTCCGGGACAGTTAACCTACGAGCAGTACTTC.

Remarks on this clone: One junction end does not reproduce the germline sequence, and a read error may be involved. Written as DNA, the CDR3 is TGTGCCAGCAGCGTAGGACCGCTGGCCGATGGGGTCGATTTT. Its protein is CASSVGPLADGVDF. V usage is TRBV9 and J usage is TRBJ1-4; D unresolved. In germline, CDR1 is SGDLS, CDR2 YYNGEE. This CDR3 spans 14 amino acids.

This clone was observed a handful of times. The CDR3 spells CASSLKAPGNYGYTF. CDR3 nucleotide sequence: TGTGCCAGCAGCTTAAAGGCACCCGGGAACTATGGCTACACCTTC. The V and J genes are TRBV7-9 and TRBJ1-2; no clear D gene. CDR3 size: 15 residues. Germline CDR1 SEHNR, CDR2 FQNEAQ (reference sequence). V was trimmed by 2 bases and J by 2 bases, leaving 12 bases between them.